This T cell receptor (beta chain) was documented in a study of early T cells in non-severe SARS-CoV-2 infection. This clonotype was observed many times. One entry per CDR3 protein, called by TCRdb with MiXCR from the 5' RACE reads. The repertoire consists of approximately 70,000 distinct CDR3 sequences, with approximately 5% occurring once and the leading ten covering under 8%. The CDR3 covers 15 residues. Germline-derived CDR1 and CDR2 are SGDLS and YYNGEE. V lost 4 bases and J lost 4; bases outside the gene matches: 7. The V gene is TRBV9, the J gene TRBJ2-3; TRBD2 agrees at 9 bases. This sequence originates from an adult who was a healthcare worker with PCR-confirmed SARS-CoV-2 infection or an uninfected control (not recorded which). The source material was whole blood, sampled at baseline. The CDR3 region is CASSNSGRGADTQYF. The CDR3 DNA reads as TGTGCCAGCAGCAATAGCGGGAGAGGGGCAGATACGCAGTATTTT.